This is a list of T cell receptor beta chains from one sample in a study of cytomegalovirus exposure and HLA in healthy donors. Measured with immunoSEQ multiplex PCR; TCRdb has only the in-frame clones, and not every one. Of about 200,000 clones in the sample, under 90% were seen once. Sample: PBMCs. These receptor sequences come from a boy aged 2 to 9 in good health and CMV-seronegative. Each CDR3 is given with its conserved first and last residue. The D gene is left open where the match is weak. Size is stated for part of the rows, as once, few or many counts, or as a class when the clone is expanded.

V gene	clone size	J gene	D gene	CDR3 DNA	CDR3 protein
TRBV29-1	few	TRBJ1-1	TRBD1	TGCAGCGTTGAAGGGACAGGGGGCGGTGGGTGGGCTTTCTTT	CSVEGTGGGGWAFF
TRBV2	NA	TRBJ1-2	NA	TGTGCCAGCAGACTCCGGGAACTCTATGGCTACACCTTC	CASRLRELYGYTF
TRBV12-5	NA	TRBJ1-2	NA	TGTGCTAGGGGGCTGGGAGGCTACACCTTC	CARGLGGYTF
TRBV5-1	NA	TRBJ2-5	NA	TGCGCCAGCAGCTTGCCCGGGGGAGAGACCCAGTACTTC	CASSLPGGETQYF
TRBV1	NA	TRBJ2-7	NA	TGCACCAGCAGCCAAGATCCGAAGCGGGGGGGGGTTAGGCAGTACTTC	CTSSQDPKRGGVRQYF
TRBV27	NA	TRBJ1-2	NA	TGTGCCAGCAGGGGCCTTGCGGGCTACACCTTC	CASRGLAGYTF
TRBV7-7	few	TRBJ2-7	NA	TGTGCTAGCAGCTTAGACAGGCTACACGAGCAGTACTTC	CASSLDRLHEQYF
TRBV6-6	few	TRBJ1-6	NA	TGTGCCAGCAAAACAGGGCATAATTCACCCCTCCACTTT	CASKTGHNSPLHF
TRBV27	NA	TRBJ2-7	TRBD2	TGTGCCAGCAGTTTATCGGGGGGGATCCACGAGCAGTACTTC	CASSLSGGIHEQYF
TRBV4-1	NA	TRBJ2-1	TRBD2	TGCGCCAGCAGCCATATAGCGGGCGGCCACAATGAGCAGTTCTTC	CASSHIAGGHNEQFF
TRBV7-9	NA	TRBJ2-5	TRBD1	TGTGCCAGCAGCCTTACAGGGGGTTGGGAGACCCAGTACTTC	CASSLTGGWETQYF
TRBV2	few	TRBJ1-6	TRBD1	TGTGCCAGCAAATGGGACAGGGTAGATTCACCCCTCCACTTT	CASKWDRVDSPLHF
TRBV30	NA	TRBJ2-1	TRBD1	TGTGCCGGTGGGACAGGGGGACCCGAGCAGTTCTTC	CAGGTGGPEQFF
TRBV2	NA	TRBJ1-2	NA	TGTGCCAGCAGTGAAGGTCAGGGGCCTTATGGCTACACCTTC	CASSEGQGPYGYTF
TRBV4-2	NA	TRBJ2-3	NA	TGTGCCAGCAGCCCCCTGTCATGGGAGATCACAGATACGCAGTATTTT	CASSPLSWEITDTQYF
TRBV7-2	NA	TRBJ2-3	TRBD2	TGTGCCAGCAGCCTCTTCAGGACTAGCGGGGGGAACACAGATACGCAGTATTTT	CASSLFRTSGGNTDTQYF
TRBV7-9	NA	TRBJ2-1	NA	TGTGCCAGCAACGGGGGCTCCTACAATGAGCAGTTCTTC	CASNGGSYNEQFF
TRBV15	NA	TRBJ2-7	TRBD1	TGTGCCACCAGCGGCCGGGACAGGTCCTACGAGCAGTACTTC	CATSGRDRSYEQYF
TRBV10-3	NA	TRBJ1-2	TRBD1	TGTGCCATCAGCCCAGCCACAGGGGGCGCGGACTATGGCTACACCTTC	CAISPATGGADYGYTF
TRBV6-5	NA	TRBJ2-5	TRBD1	TGTGCCAGCAGTAACGCATACCGGGACAGAGAGACCCAGTACTTC	CASSNAYRDRETQYF
TRBV6-1	once	TRBJ2-1	NA	TGTGCCAGCAGTGTAAGACGAGGGCCAGGGGTCAATGAGCAGTTCTTC	CASSVRRGPGVNEQFF
TRBV6-6	NA	TRBJ1-2	NA	TGTGCCAGCAGTTATTCGGCAGGGGCTAACTATGGCTACACCTTC	CASSYSAGANYGYTF
TRBV5-1	NA	TRBJ2-3	NA	TGCGCCAGCAGCCCTGGCCAGGGGATGGGCACAGATACGCAGTATTTT	CASSPGQGMGTDTQYF
TRBV14	NA	TRBJ2-1	NA	TGTGCCAGCAGCCAAGGAGGCCTGACCAATGAGCAGTTCTTC	CASSQGGLTNEQFF
TRBV2	NA	TRBJ2-5	NA	TGTGCCAGCAGTGAAGAAGGGGGGGCCTACCAAGAGACCCAGTACTTC	CASSEEGGAYQETQYF
TRBV5-8	NA	TRBJ2-5	TRBD1	TGTGCCAGCAGCTTGGGGGGACAGGGGGTTCGCGAGACCCAGTACTTC	CASSLGGQGVRETQYF
TRBV7-9	NA	TRBJ2-7	NA	TGTGCCAGCAGTTTCGGTTCACTGTACTCCTACGAGCAGTACTTC	CASSFGSLYSYEQYF
TRBV15	NA	TRBJ1-5	NA	TGTGCCACCAGCAGGCCCGGAGGCCAGGGGAATCAGCCCCAGCATTTT	CATSRPGGQGNQPQHF
TRBV30	NA	TRBJ1-5	TRBD1	TGTGCCTGGAGTCCGACGACAGGGGCTCAGCCCCAGCATTTT	CAWSPTTGAQPQHF